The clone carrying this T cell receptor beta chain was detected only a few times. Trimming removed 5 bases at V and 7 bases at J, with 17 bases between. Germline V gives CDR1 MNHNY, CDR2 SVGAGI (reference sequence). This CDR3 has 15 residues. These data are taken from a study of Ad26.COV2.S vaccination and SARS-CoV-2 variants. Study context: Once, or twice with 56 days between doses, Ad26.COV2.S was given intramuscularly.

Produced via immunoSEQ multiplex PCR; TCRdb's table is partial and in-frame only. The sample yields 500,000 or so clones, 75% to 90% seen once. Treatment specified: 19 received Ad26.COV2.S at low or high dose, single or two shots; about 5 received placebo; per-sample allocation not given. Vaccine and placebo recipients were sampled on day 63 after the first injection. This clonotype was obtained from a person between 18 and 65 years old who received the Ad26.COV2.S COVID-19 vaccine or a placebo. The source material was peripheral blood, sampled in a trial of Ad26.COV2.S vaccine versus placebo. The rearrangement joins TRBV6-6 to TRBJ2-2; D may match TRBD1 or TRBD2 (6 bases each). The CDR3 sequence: CASSGYREVRGELFF. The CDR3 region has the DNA TGTGCCAGCAGTGGGTACAGGGAGGTGCGCGGGGAGCTGTTTTTT.